The 23 T cell receptor beta chains reported below all come from one sample, sequenced in a study of cytomegalovirus exposure and HLA in healthy donors. The PCR was carried out with 60 Vbeta primers and 13 Jbeta primers. Generated by immunoSEQ multiplex PCR, the TCRdb table keeps only in-frame clones and is missing some. This sample yields 140,000 to 150,000 clones, of which roughly 80% are seen a single time; about 4.4% belongs to the top ten. The sample was PBMCs. The source of these receptors is a man aged 35 to 55 in good health and CMV-seronegative.

The V and J genes are TRBV29-1 and TRBJ1-1; D not certain. Germline V gene data show CDR1 as SQVTM and CDR2 as ANQGSEA. With 6 bases removed from V and 0 bases from J, the gap between germline ends came to 14 bases. The CDR3 contains 14 residues. The CDR3 region is CSVTPGYMNTEAFF. The CDR3 DNA reads as TGCAGCGTAACCCCCGGGTACATGAACACTGAAGCTTTCTTT. Combining the CDR3 with reference TRBV29-1 and TRBJ1-1 gives the whole variable domain SAVISQKPSRDICQRGTSLTIQCQVDSQVTMMFWYRQQPGQSLTLIATANQGSEATYESGFVIDKFPISRPNLTFSTLTVSNMSPEDSSIYLCSVTPGYMNTEAFFGQGTRLTVV.

This clone came up a few times. This chain joins TRBV5-6 and TRBJ2-3; 11 bases fit TRBD2. The CDR3 totals 14 residues. V gave up 7 bases and J gave up 10 bases; unmatched junction bases: 11. From germline, CDR1 is SGHDT and CDR2 YYEEEE. DNA for the CDR3: TGTGCCAGCCGCCATACTAGCGGGGGAATGGCGCAGTATTTT. This gives the protein CASRHTSGGMAQYF. Full variable domain (rest looked up from reference TRBV5-6 and TRBJ2-3): DAGVTQSPTHLIKTRGQQVTLRCSPKSGHDTVSWYQQALGQGPQFIFQYYEEEERQRGNFPDRFSGHQFPNYSSELNVNALLLGDSALYLCASRHTSGGMAQYFGPGTRLTVL.

The CDR3 DNA reads as TGCGCCAGCAGCTTGACAGGAACCAACTATGGCTACACCTTC. Protein product: CASSLTGTNYGYTF. This sequence joins TRBV5-1 and TRBJ1-2, with D possibly matching TRBD1 (5 bases). The germline CDR1 and CDR2 sequences are SGHRS and YFSETQ. With 1 base removed from V and 2 bases from J, the gap between germline ends came to 9 bases. The CDR3 length is 14 residues. The variable domain in full, completed from reference TRBV5-1 and TRBJ1-2, reads KAGVTQTPRYLIKTRGQQVTLSCSPISGHRSVSWYQQTPGQGLQFLFEYFSETQRNKGNFPGRFSGRQFSNSRSEMNVSTLELGDSALYLCASSLTGTNYGYTFGSGTRLTVV.

This chain links TRBV5-1 with TRBJ1-5, with D possibly TRBD1 on 5 matching bases. Per germline, CDR1 SGHRS and CDR2 YFSETQ. V dropped 4 bases and J dropped 0 bases, with 11 bases sitting between them. The CDR3 has 15 amino acids. The DNA of the CDR3 is TGCGCCAGCAGCGGAGGGGCGGGTAGCAATCAGCCCCAGCATTTT. Protein: CASSGGAGSNQPQHF.

About this clone itself: This specimen includes other DNA sequences encoding the same CDR3. V usage is TRBV18 and J usage is TRBJ1-1; 7 nucleotides agree with TRBD1. The CDR3 is 14 residues long. Trimming took 3 bases from V and 1 from J; bases not matched to a gene: 2. Per the germline V gene, CDR1 is KGHSH and CDR2 is LQKENI. The CDR3 reads CASSPQGGNTEAFF. The CDR3 DNA is TGTGCCAGCTCACCTCAGGGGGGGAACACTGAAGCTTTCTTT.

This clone was detected only once. The V call is TRBV2, the J call TRBJ2-5; no clear D gene. Trimming left V 7 bases short and J 5 bases short, with 8 bases between. The CDR3 sequence is 11 residues long. Germline V CDR1 and CDR2: SNHLY, FYNNEI. CDR3 amino acids: CASTNDETQYF. DNA of the CDR3: TGTGCCAGCACTAACGATGAGACCCAGTACTTC.

The chain links TRBV5-8 to TRBJ1-2, with 7 bases fitting TRBD1. V trimming: 3 bases; J trimming: 1 base; junction bases outside the gene matches: 3. The germline V gene encodes CDR1 SGHTS and CDR2 YDEGEE. The CDR3 consists of 14 residues. In DNA, the CDR3 is TGTGCCAGCAGCTATGACAGGGTTAACTATGGCTACACCTTC. It translates to CASSYDRVNYGYTF.

The chain has TRBV5-1 and TRBJ2-7; a weak D match, TRBD1 (5 bases). This CDR3 spans 15 amino acids. Germline-derived CDR1 and CDR2 are SGHRS and YFSETQ. V was trimmed by 1 base and J by 2 bases, leaving 13 bases between them. The CDR3 bases are TGCGCCAGCAGCTTGCTTTCAGGGCAAACCTACGAGCAGTACTTC. Its protein is CASSLLSGQTYEQYF.

J is TRBJ1-5 and V is TRBV6-5; D may be TRBD1 (6 bases). CDR3 size: 14 residues. Per the germline V gene, CDR1 is MNHEY and CDR2 is SVGAGI. The V and J ends lost 10 bases and 6 bases respectively, with 19 bases between them. This CDR3 reads CATSGTGMGQPQHF. In DNA, the CDR3 is TGTGCCACCTCGGGCACAGGGATGGGTCAGCCCCAGCATTTT.

The V gene is TRBV5-1, the J gene TRBJ2-3; D not resolved. This CDR3 comprises 14 residues. The germline V and J ends were trimmed by 0 bases and 3 bases, with 8 bases remaining between them. Germline V CDR1 and CDR2: SGHRS, YFSETQ. The CDR3, as DNA: TGCGCCAGCAGCTTGGAATGGAGTACAGATACGCAGTATTTT. Its protein product is CASSLEWSTDTQYF. Using reference TRBV5-1 and TRBJ2-3 for the parts outside the CDR3, the full variable domain is KAGVTQTPRYLIKTRGQQVTLSCSPISGHRSVSWYQQTPGQGLQFLFEYFSETQRNKGNFPGRFSGRQFSNSRSEMNVSTLELGDSALYLCASSLEWSTDTQYFGPGTRLTVL.

DNA for the CDR3: TGTGCCAGCAGCCCAGAGCGAGGCAGCGCCGAAAGTTCACCCCTCCACTTT. Protein product: CASSPERGSAESSPLHF. This sequence joins TRBV21-1 and TRBJ1-6. TRBV21-1 is reported as a pseudogene. This CDR3 comprises 17 residues.

This rearrangement joins TRBV30 to TRBJ2-1, with D perhaps TRBD2 (5 bases). The CDR3 consists of 16 residues. CDR1 and CDR2 (germline): GTSNPN, SVGIG (reference sequence). Trimming shortened V by 4 bases and J by 0 bases, and 16 bases separated the two germline ends. The CDR3 protein is CAWKRGPGDSYNEQFF. The DNA of the CDR3 is TGTGCCTGGAAGCGAGGCCCCGGGGACTCCTACAATGAGCAGTTCTTC.

For this clone: Its ends do not fully match the called genes, so a read error is possible. The rearrangement joins TRBV19 to TRBJ1-1; TRBD1 agrees at 7 bases. Germline V lookup: CDR1 LNHDA, CDR2 SQIVND (reference sequence). CDR3 length: 16 residues. CDR3 region: CASSLYMTGRNSEAFF. CDR3 DNA sequence: TGTGCCAGTAGTCTCTATATGACAGGGAGGAACTCTGAAGCTTTCTTT. Using reference TRBV19 and TRBJ1-1 for the parts outside the CDR3, the full variable domain is DGGITQSPKYLFRKEGQNVTLSCEQNLNHDAMYWYRQDPGQGLRLIYYSQIVNDFQKGDIAEGYSVSREKKESFPLTVTSAQKNPTAFYLCASSLYMTGRNSEAFFGQGTRLTVV.

This clone was counted only a few times. This chain links TRBV5-4 with TRBJ1-1; D is ambiguous. The germline V gene encodes CDR1 SGHNT and CDR2 YYREEE (reference sequence). This CDR3 contains 12 residues. The V gene lost 0 bases and the J gene lost 7 bases, with 7 bases spanning the gap. CDR3 sequence reads: CASSLGTFEAFF. CDR3 nucleotide sequence: TGTGCCAGCAGCTTGGGGACTTTTGAAGCTTTCTTT.

This clone has only one observation. J is TRBJ1-5 and V is TRBV19, with no clear D. The CDR3 spans 14 residues. V was shortened by 5 bases and J by 9 bases, with 17 bases between the two germline ends. CDR1 LNHDA and CDR2 SQIVND come from the germline V gene (reference sequence). DNA of the CDR3: TGTGCCAGTAGTCCACGGACGGACTCAGGGCCCCAGCATTTT. This codes for CASSPRTDSGPQHF.

The genes are TRBV15 and TRBJ2-5; TRBD1 agrees at 8 bases. Judging by the DNA end, TRBJ2-7 fits better; the J call may be wrong. The CDR3 loop spans 15 amino acids. Germline CDR1 and CDR2: LNHNV and YYDKDF (reference sequence). The CDR3 DNA reads as TGTGCCACCAGGGAGGACAGGGCCAGCTCCTACGAGCAGTACTTC. This translates into CATREDRASSYEQYF.

The chain combines TRBV18 with TRBJ2-5; possibly TRBD1 for D (5 bases). V shed 3 bases and J shed 2 bases, with 10 bases lying between them. CDR3 length: 14 residues. CDR1 is KGHSH, CDR2 LQKENI, per germline. The CDR3 sequence is CASSPRARQETQYF. Here the CDR3 DNA reads TGTGCCAGCTCACCCAGGGCGAGGCAAGAGACCCAGTACTTC.

There are a few counts of this clone. V and J are TRBV5-8 and TRBJ1-4; D call uncertain. Germline values: CDR1 SGHTS, CDR2 YDEGEE. The CDR3 sequence is 17 residues long. The germline V and J ends were trimmed by 3 bases and 8 bases, with 23 bases remaining between them. The CDR3: CASSSTVVGRGGEKLFF. Written as DNA, the CDR3 is TGTGCCAGCAGCTCCACGGTCGTCGGGAGAGGAGGGGAAAAACTGTTTTTT.

CDR3 nucleotide sequence: TGTGCCAGCAGTTTAGGGGGCAGGGGGCCTGCTAACTATGGCTACACCTTC. It yields the protein CASSLGGRGPANYGYTF. V usage is TRBV28 and J usage is TRBJ1-2, with 8 bases matching TRBD1. J gave up 0 bases and V 2 bases, and 8 bases lay outside the gene matches. This CDR3 has 17 residues. Germline V gene data show CDR1 as MDHEN and CDR2 as SYDVKM.

The chain recombines TRBV27 with TRBJ2-3; D not resolved. Deletions cut 3 bases from V and 0 bases from J, with 7 bases between. CDR3 length equals 14 residues. Germline V lookup: CDR1 MNHEY, CDR2 SMNVEV (reference sequence). The CDR3 is CASSFVRSTDTQYF. In DNA, the CDR3 is TGTGCCAGCAGTTTCGTGCGGAGCACAGATACGCAGTATTTT.

V and J are TRBV19 and TRBJ1-5, with a possible D match to TRBD1 (6 bases). Germline assignment: CDR1 LNHDA and CDR2 SQIVND (reference sequence). This CDR3 is 16 amino acids long. Trimming took 3 bases from V and 3 from J, leaving 15 bases between them. This chain's CDR3 is CASSILRQATNQPQHF. CDR3 coding DNA: TGTGCCAGTAGTATCTTGAGACAGGCTACCAATCAGCCCCAGCATTTT. The full variable domain, in which reference TRBV19 and TRBJ1-5 provide the parts outside the CDR3, is DGGITQSPKYLFRKEGQNVTLSCEQNLNHDAMYWYRQDPGQGLRLIYYSQIVNDFQKGDIAEGYSVSREKKESFPLTVTSAQKNPTAFYLCASSILRQATNQPQHFGDGTRLSIL.

V gene TRBV6-1 combines with J gene TRBJ1-1, with 8 nucleotides matching TRBD1. Germline V gene data show CDR1 as MNHNS and CDR2 as SASEGT. J lost 0 bases, V lost 7 bases, and 7 bases had no gene match. This CDR3 region has 15 residues. The CDR3 spells CASTNLGQVNTEAFF. The DNA for the CDR3 is TGTGCCAGCACTAACCTGGGACAGGTGAACACTGAAGCTTTCTTT.

The genes are TRBV15 and TRBJ2-5; no clear D. This CDR3 is 12 amino acids long. Germline lookup yields CDR1 LNHNV and CDR2 YYDKDF (reference sequence). Trimming left V 1 base short and J 8 bases short, with 8 bases between. This CDR3 is CATSRVLSTQYF. CDR3 nucleotide sequence: TGTGCCACCAGCAGAGTTTTGAGTACCCAGTACTTC.